These T cell receptor beta chains were read from a single sample in a study of Ad26.COV2.S vaccination and SARS-CoV-2 variants. Assay used: immunoSEQ multiplex PCR; TCRdb lists only in-frame clones, some missing. Found here are a few hundred thousand clones, less than 95% of them singletons; the top ten hold 4.3%. This specimen was peripheral blood, taken in a trial of Ad26.COV2.S vaccine versus placebo. The receptor set was obtained from a person between 18 and 65 years old who received the Ad26.COV2.S COVID-19 vaccine or a placebo. The CDR3 runs from the conserved cysteine through the conserved F or W. The D gene is left open where the match is weak. For some rows the clone size is stated as once, few or many, or as a class when expanded; others skip it.

size: -
D: TRBD2
J: TRBJ2-1
V: TRBV15
DNA: TGTGCCACCAGCAGTCTAGCGTGGGGAGGGGTATACAATGAGCAGTTCTTC
CDR3: CATSSLAWGGVYNEQFF

size: -
D: -
J: TRBJ1-5
V: TRBV28
DNA: TGTGCCAGCAGTTTTCCTTGGAAGGGTCAGCCCCAGCATTTT
CDR3: CASSFPWKGQPQHF

size: -
D: -
J: TRBJ2-7
V: TRBV6-2/TRBV6-3
DNA: TGTGCCAGCAGTCGCGGAGGGACTCATCTCTTC
CDR3: CASSRGGTHLF

size: -
D: TRBD1
J: TRBJ1-6
V: TRBV6-5
DNA: TGTGCCAGTGGCCAGGGGGAGCGATCACCCCTCCACTTT
CDR3: CASGQGERSPLHF

size: -
D: -
J: TRBJ2-6
V: TRBV2
DNA: TGTGCCAGCAGTAAGAGTCTCTCTGGGGCCAACGTCCTGACTTTC
CDR3: CASSKSLSGANVLTF

size: few
D: -
J: TRBJ1-2
V: TRBV10-3
DNA: TGTGCCATCAGTAGGCAGTCTGACTATGGCTACACCTTC
CDR3: CAISRQSDYGYTF

size: -
D: TRBD1
J: TRBJ1-1
V: TRBV19
DNA: TGTGCCAGTAGTATGGGGGACAGGCCGAACACTGAAGCTTTCTTT
CDR3: CASSMGDRPNTEAFF

size: few
D: -
J: TRBJ1-5
V: TRBV6-2/TRBV6-3
DNA: TGTGCCAGCAGTTACGGCAGCGGCTGGCCCCAGCATTTT
CDR3: CASSYGSGWPQHF

size: few
D: -
J: TRBJ2-1
V: TRBV19
DNA: TGTGCCAGTAGTATCGAGGGCAATGAGCAGTTCTTC
CDR3: CASSIEGNEQFF

size: once
D: -
J: TRBJ2-7
V: TRBV10-3
DNA: TGTGCCATCAGTGAGTCTAGGGCAGGGAACGAGCAGTACTTC
CDR3: CAISESRAGNEQYF

size: -
D: -
J: TRBJ2-4
V: TRBV11-2
DNA: TGTGCCAGCAGCTTAGTGGCGGGTGCCAAAAACATTCAGTACTTC
CDR3: CASSLVAGAKNIQYF

size: -
D: TRBD2
J: TRBJ2-1
V: TRBV7-8
DNA: TGTGCCAGCAGCCCCCCGAGGACTAGCGGGAGCTACAATGAGCAGTTCTTC
CDR3: CASSPPRTSGSYNEQFF